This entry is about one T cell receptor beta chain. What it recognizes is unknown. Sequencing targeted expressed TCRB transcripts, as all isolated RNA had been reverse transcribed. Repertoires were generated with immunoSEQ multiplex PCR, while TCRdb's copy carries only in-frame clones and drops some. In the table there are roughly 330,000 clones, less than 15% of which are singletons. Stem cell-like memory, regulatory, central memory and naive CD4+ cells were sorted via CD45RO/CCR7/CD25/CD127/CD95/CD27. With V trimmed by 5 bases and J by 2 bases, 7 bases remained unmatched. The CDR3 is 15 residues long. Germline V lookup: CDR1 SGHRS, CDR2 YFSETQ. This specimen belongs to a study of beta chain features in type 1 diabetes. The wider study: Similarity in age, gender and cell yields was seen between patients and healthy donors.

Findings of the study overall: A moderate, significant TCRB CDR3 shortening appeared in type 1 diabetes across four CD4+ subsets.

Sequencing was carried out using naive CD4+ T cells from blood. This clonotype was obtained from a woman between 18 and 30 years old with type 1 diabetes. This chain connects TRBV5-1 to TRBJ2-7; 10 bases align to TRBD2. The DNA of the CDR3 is TGCGCCAGCAGTGATCGGACTAGCGGTCCCTACGAGCAGTACTTC. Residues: CASSDRTSGPYEQYF. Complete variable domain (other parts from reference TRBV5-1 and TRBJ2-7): KAGVTQTPRYLIKTRGQQVTLSCSPISGHRSVSWYQQTPGQGLQFLFEYFSETQRNKGNFPGRFSGRQFSNSRSEMNVSTLELGDSALYLCASSDRTSGPYEQYFGPGTRLTVT.